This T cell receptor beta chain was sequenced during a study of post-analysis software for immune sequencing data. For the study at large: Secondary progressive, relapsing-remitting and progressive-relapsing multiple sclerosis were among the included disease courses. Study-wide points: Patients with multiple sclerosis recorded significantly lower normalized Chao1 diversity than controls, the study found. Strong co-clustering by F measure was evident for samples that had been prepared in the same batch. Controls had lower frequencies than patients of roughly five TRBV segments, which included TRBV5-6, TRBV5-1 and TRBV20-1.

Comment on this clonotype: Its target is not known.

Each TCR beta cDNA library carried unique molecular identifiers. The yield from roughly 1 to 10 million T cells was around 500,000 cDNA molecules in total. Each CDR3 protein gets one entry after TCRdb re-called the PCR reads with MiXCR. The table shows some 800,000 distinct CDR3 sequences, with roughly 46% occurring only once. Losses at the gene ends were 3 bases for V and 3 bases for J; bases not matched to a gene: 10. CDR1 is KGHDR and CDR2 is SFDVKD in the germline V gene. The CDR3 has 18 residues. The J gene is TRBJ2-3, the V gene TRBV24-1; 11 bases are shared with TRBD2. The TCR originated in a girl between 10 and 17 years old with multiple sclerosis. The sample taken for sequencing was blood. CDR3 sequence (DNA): TGTGCCACCAGTGATCCGAGATATACTAGCGGGAGAACAGATACGCAGTATTTT. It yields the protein CATSDPRYTSGRTDTQYF.